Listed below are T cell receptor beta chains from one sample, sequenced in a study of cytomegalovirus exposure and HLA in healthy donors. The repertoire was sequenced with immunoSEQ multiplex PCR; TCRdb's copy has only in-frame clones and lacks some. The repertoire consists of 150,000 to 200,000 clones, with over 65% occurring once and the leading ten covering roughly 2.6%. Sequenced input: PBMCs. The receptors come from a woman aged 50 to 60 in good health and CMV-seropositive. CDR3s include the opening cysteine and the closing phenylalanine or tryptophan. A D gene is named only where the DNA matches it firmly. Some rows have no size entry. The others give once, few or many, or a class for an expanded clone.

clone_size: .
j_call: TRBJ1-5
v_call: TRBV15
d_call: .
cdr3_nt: TGTGCCACCAGCAGAGTCCAGAATCAGCCCCAGCATTTT
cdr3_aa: CATSRVQNQPQHF

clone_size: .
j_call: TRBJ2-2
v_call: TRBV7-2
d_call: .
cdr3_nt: TGTGCCAGCAGCTCCACCCTAAGCCTGGCCGGGGAGCTGTTTTTT
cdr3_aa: CASSSTLSLAGELFF

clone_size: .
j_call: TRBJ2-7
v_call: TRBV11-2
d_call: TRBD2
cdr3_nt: TGTGCCAGCAGACCAGTCGGGGCTAGCGGGGGGGAGCAGTACTTC
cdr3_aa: CASRPVGASGGEQYF

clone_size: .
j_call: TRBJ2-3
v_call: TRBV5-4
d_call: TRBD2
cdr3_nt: TGTGCCAGCAGCCCGGGGGCCACTAGCGGGGGAGGTGATACGCAGTATTTT
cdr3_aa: CASSPGATSGGGDTQYF

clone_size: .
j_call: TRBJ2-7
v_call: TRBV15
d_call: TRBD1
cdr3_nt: TGTGCCACCAGCGGGACAGGGAAAAAGGGTTCCTACGAGCAGTACTTC
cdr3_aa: CATSGTGKKGSYEQYF

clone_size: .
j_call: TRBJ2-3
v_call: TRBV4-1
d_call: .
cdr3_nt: TGCGCCAGCAGCCAAGATCTCCCTAGCACAGATACGCAGTATTTT
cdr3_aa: CASSQDLPSTDTQYF

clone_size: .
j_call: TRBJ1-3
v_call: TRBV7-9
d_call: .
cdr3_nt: TGTTCCAGCAGCTCCTCAGGGGATAACTCTGGAAACACCATATATTTT
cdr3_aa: CSSSSSGDNSGNTIYF

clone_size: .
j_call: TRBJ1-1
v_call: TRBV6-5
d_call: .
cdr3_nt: TGTGCCAGCACCTCACGGGGGAACACTGAAGCTTTCTTT
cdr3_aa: CASTSRGNTEAFF

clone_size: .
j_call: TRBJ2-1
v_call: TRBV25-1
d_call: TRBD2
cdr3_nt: TGTGCCAGCAGCGACCTAGCGGGGGGATACAATGAGCAGTTCTTC
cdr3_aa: CASSDLAGGYNEQFF

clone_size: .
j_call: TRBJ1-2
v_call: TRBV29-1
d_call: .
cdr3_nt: TGCAGCGTTCCCTCCGGGGGGGCAGTCTATGGCTACACCTTC
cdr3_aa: CSVPSGGAVYGYTF

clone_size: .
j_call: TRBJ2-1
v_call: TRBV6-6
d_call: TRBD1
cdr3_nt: TGTGCCAGCAGGGGACAGAATAGAGACAATGAGCAGTTCTTC
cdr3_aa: CASRGQNRDNEQFF

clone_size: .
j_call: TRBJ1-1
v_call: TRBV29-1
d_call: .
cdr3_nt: TGCAGCGTCAGAGGCACTGAAGCTTTCTTT
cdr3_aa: CSVRGTEAFF

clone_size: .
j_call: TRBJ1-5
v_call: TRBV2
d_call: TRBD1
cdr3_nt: TGTGCCAGCAGTATACAGGGGGCACGCAATCAGCCCCAGCATTTT
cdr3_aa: CASSIQGARNQPQHF

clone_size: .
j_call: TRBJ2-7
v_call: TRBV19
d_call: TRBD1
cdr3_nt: TGTGCCAGTAGTAGTGGTACAGGGGCATACGAGCAGTACTTC
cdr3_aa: CASSSGTGAYEQYF

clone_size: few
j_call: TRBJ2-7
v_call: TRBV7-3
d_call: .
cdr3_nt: TGTGCCAGCAGCTTAGCGGCAGGGGGGTACGAGCAGTACTTC
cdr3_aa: CASSLAAGGYEQYF

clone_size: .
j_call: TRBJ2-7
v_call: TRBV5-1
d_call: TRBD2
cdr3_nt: TGCGCCAGCAGCTTGGGTAGCGGGGGGGTCTACGAGCAGTACTTC
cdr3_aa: CASSLGSGGVYEQYF

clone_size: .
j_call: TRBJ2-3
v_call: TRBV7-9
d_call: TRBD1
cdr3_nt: TGTTCCAGCAGCTTAGCAGGGGGCGACACAGATACGCAGTATTTT
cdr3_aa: CSSSLAGGDTDTQYF

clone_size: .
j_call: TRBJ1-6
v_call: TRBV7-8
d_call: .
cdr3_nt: TGTGCCAGCAGGCCCCGTAGAGGTTCACCCCTCCACTTT
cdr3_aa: CASRPRRGSPLHF

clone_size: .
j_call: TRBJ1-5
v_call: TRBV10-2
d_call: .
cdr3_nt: TGCGCCAGCAGGAGGACTCGGGCGGGAAATCAGCCCCAGCATTTT
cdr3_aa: CASRRTRAGNQPQHF

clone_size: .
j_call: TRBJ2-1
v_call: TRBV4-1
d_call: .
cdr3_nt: TGCGCCAGCAGCCAGGCAACTAATTACAATGAGCAGTTCTTC
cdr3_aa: CASSQATNYNEQFF

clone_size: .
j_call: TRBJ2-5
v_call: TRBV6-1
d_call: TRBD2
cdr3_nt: TGTGCCAGCGAAGTCGGGGGGGCCGGGGAGACCCAGTACTTC
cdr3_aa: CASEVGGAGETQYF

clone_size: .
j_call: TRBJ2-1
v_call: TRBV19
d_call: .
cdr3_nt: TGTGCCAGTAGTCAGGGCGTCACGAGACTCTACAATGAGCAGTTCTTC
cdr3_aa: CASSQGVTRLYNEQFF

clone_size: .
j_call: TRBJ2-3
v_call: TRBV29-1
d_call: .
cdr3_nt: TGCAGCGGAAAAACGGGGGTCGATACGCAGTATTTT
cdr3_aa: CSGKTGVDTQYF

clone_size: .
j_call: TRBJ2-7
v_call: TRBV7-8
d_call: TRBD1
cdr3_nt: TGTGCCAGCAGCTTAGGGGGGACAGGGGCTACCTACGAGCAGTACTTC
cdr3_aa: CASSLGGTGATYEQYF

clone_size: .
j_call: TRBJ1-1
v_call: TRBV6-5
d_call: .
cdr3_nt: TGTGCCAGCAAGAACGGGGGGGACCTGAGGACTGAAGCTTTCTTT
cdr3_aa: CASKNGGDLRTEAFF

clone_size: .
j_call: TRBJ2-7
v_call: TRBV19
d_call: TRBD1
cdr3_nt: TGTGCCAGTAGTCCTAGACAGGGGGTATCCTCCTACGAGCAGTACTTC
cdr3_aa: CASSPRQGVSSYEQYF

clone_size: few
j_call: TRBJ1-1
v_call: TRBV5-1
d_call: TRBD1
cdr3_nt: TGCGCCAGCAGCTTGACACAGGGGGCCGTGAACACTGAAGCTTTCTTT
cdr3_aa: CASSLTQGAVNTEAFF

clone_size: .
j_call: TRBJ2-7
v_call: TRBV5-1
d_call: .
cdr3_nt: TGCGCCAGCAGCTCGGGACAAAGGAGCGAGCAGTACTTC
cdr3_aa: CASSSGQRSEQYF

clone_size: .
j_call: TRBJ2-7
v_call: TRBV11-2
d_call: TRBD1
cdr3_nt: TGTGCCAGCAGCTTAGTTTACGGGACAGCTATCTACGAGCAGTACTTC
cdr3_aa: CASSLVYGTAIYEQYF

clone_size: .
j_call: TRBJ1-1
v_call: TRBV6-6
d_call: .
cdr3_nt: TGTGCCAGCAGCCCCGCGGTACACACTGAAGCTTTCTTT
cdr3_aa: CASSPAVHTEAFF

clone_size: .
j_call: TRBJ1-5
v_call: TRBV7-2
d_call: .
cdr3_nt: TGTGCCAGCAGCTTCCTAGGATCGGGCAATCAGCCCCAGCATTTT
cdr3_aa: CASSFLGSGNQPQHF

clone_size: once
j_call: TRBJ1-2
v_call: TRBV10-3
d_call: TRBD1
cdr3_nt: TGTGCCACTCAGACGACAGGGCGGGACGATGGCTACACCTTC
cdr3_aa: CATQTTGRDDGYTF

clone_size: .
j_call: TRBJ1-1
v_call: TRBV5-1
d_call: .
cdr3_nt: TGCGCCAGCAGCTTGTCAGGGACTGCTGAAGCTTTCTTT
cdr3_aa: CASSLSGTAEAFF

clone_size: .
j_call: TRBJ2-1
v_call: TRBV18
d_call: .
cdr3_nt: TGTGCCAGCTCATTCGGACAGTCAACCTACAATGAGCAGTTCTTC
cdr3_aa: CASSFGQSTYNEQFF

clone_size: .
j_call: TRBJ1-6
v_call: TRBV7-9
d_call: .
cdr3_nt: TGTGCCAGCAGCCCTTCCGACAGCTCCTATAATTCACCCCTCCACTTT
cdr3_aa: CASSPSDSSYNSPLHF

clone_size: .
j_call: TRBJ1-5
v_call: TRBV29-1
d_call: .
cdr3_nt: TGCAGCGTGGCAGACAGCGTTAATCAGCCCCAGCATTTT
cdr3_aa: CSVADSVNQPQHF

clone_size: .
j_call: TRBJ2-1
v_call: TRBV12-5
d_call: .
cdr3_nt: TGTGCTAGTGCCACCGGGACTCATAACAATGAGCAGTTCTTC
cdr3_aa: CASATGTHNNEQFF

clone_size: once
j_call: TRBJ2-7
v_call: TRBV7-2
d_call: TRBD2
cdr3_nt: TGTGCCAGCAGCCCGAGGGGAGGGCTGGTCTACGAGCAGTACTTC
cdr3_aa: CASSPRGGLVYEQYF

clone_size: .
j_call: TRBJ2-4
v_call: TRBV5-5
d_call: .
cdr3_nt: TGTGCCAGCAGCTACAAGGGCGGGATACCCATTCAGTACTTC
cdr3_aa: CASSYKGGIPIQYF

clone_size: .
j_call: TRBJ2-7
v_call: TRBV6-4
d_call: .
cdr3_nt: TGTGCCAGCAGTTGGCCCGAGCAGTACTTC
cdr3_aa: CASSWPEQYF

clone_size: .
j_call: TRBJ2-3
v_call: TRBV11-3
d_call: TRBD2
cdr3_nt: TGTGCCAGCAGCTATTCTAGCGGGGGGGCCGATACGCAGTATTTT
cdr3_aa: CASSYSSGGADTQYF

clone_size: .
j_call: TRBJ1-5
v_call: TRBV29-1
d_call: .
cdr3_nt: TGCAGCGTTGGGCAGGGGTACAATCAGCCCCAGCATTTT
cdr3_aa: CSVGQGYNQPQHF

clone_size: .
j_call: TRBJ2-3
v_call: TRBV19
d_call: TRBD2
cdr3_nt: TGTGCCAGTAGTATTTTTTCGGGGGGGGACACAGATACGCAGTATTTT
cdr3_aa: CASSIFSGGDTDTQYF

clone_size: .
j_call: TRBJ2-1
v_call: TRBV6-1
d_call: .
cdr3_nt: TGTGCCAGCAGTGGAACACATTTTAGCGGCAATGAGCAGTTCTTC
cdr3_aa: CASSGTHFSGNEQFF

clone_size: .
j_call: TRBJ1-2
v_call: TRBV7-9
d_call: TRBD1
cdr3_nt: TGTTCCAGCAGCTTAGCCCTACCCGGGACAGCTTTTGGTGGCTACACCTTC
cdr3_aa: CSSSLALPGTAFGGYTF

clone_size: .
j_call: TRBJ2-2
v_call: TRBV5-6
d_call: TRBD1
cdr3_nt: TGTGCCAGCAGCTTGGGACAGGGAGTAACCGGGGAGCTGTTTTTT
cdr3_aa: CASSLGQGVTGELFF

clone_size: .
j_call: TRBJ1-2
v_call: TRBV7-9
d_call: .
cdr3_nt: TGTGCCAGCAGCTTAGGGCCGGGTCCGGGAGGCTACACCTTC
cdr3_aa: CASSLGPGPGGYTF

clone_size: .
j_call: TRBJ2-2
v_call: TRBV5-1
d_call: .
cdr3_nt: TGCGCCAGCAGCTTGGGACACCAGTACACCGGGGAGCTGTTTTTT
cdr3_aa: CASSLGHQYTGELFF

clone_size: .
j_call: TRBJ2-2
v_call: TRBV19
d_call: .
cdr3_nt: TGTGCCAGTAGTACAGGGTCGAACACCGGGGAGCTGTTTTTT
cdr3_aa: CASSTGSNTGELFF

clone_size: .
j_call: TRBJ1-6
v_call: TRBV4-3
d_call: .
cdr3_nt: TGCGCCAGCAGCCAAGGGGGGGTAGGCTATAATTCACCCCTCCACTTT
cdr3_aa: CASSQGGVGYNSPLHF

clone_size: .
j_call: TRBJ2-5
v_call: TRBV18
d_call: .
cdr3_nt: TGTGCCAGCTCACCACCGAGGGGGGGGATTCAAGAGACCCAGTACTTC
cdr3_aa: CASSPPRGGIQETQYF

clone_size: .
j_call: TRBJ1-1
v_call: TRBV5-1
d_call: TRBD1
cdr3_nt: TGCGCCAGCAGCGTCGGACAGGGGAAAGCTTTCTTT
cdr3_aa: CASSVGQGKAFF

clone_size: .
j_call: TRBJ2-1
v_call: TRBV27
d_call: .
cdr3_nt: TGTGCCAGCAGTCTTCCACCGGGGGACTACAATGAGCAGTTCTTC
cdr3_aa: CASSLPPGDYNEQFF